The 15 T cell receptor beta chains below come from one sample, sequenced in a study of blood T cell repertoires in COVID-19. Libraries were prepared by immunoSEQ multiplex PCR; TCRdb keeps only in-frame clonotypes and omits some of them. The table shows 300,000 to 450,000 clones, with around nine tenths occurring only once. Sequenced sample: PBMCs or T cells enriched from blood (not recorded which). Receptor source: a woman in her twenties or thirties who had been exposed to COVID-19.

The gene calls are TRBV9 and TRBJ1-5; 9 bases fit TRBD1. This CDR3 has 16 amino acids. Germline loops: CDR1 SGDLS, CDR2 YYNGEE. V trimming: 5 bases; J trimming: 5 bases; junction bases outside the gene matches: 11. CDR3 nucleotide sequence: TGTGCCAGCAGTCTGGGCCTACAGGGGGCTGATCAGCCCCAGCATTTT. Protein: CASSLGLQGADQPQHF.

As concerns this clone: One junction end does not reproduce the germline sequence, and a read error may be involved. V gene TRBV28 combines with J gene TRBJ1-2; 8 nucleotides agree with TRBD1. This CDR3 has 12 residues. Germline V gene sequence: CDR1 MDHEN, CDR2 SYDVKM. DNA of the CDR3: TGTGCCGGCAGGGGGCGCATCGATGGCTACACCTTC. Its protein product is CAGRGRIDGYTF.

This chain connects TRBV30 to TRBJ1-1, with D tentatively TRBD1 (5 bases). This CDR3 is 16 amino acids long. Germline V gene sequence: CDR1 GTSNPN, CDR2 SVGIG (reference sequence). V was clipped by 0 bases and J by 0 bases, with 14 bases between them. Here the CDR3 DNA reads TGTGCCTGGAGTGTGGGGACTGGCTACGTGAACACTGAAGCTTTCTTT. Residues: CAWSVGTGYVNTEAFF.

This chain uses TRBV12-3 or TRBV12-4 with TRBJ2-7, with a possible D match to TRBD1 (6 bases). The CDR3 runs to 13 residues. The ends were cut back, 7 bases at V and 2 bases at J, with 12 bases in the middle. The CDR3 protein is CASTRDTAYEQYF. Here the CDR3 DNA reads TGTGCCAGCACGAGGGACACCGCCTACGAGCAGTACTTC.

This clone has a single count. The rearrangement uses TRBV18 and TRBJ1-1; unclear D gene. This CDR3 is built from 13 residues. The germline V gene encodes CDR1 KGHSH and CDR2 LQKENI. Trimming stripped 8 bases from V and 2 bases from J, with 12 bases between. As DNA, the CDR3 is TGTGCCAGCCAACAACAGTATAACACTGAAGCTTTCTTT. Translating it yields CASQQQYNTEAFF.

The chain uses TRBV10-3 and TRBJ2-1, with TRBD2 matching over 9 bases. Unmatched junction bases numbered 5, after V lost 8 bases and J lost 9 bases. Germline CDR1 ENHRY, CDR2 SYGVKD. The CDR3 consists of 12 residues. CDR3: CAIGEREVEQFF. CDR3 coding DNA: TGTGCCATCGGAGAGCGGGAGGTTGAGCAGTTCTTC.

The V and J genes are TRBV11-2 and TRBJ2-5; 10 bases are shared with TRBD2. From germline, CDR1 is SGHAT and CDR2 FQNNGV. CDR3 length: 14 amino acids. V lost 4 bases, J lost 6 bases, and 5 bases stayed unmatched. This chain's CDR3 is CASSSLAGRQTQYF. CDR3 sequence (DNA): TGTGCCAGCAGCTCACTAGCGGGAAGGCAGACCCAGTACTTC.

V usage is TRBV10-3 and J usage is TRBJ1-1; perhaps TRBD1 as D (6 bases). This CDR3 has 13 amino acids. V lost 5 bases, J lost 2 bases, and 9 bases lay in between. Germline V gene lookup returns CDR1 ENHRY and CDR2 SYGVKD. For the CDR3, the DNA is TGTGCCATCAGTACAGGGTTTAACACTGAAGCTTTCTTT. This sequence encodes CAISTGFNTEAFF.

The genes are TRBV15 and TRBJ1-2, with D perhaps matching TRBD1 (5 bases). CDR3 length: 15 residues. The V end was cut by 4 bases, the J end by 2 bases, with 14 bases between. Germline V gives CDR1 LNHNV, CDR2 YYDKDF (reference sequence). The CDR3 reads CATSTGGDLNYGYTF. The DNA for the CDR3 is TGTGCCACCAGCACGGGGGGGGACTTAAACTATGGCTACACCTTC.

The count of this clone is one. The CDR3 protein is CASSTRDRDYTEAFF. The CDR3 DNA follows: TGTGCCAGTAGTACCCGGGACAGGGATTACACTGAAGCTTTCTTT. The rearrangement uses TRBV19 and TRBJ1-1; 9 bases line up with TRBD1. Germline V gene lookup returns CDR1 LNHDA and CDR2 SQIVND (reference sequence). With 4 bases clipped from V and 3 bases from J, the junction kept 6 bases outside the gene matches. The CDR3 extends over 15 amino acids. Variable domain in full (rest from reference TRBV19 and TRBJ1-1): DGGITQSPKYLFRKEGQNVTLSCEQNLNHDAMYWYRQDPGQGLRLIYYSQIVNDFQKGDIAEGYSVSREKKESFPLTVTSAQKNPTAFYLCASSTRDRDYTEAFFGQGTRLTVV.

CDR3: CASSLPTKGQGAREQYF. The CDR3 DNA follows: TGTGCCAGCTCACTGCCTACCAAGGGACAGGGGGCGCGCGAGCAGTACTTC. V is TRBV18 and J is TRBJ2-7; 12 nucleotides agree with TRBD1. The germline CDR1 and CDR2 sequences are KGHSH and LQKENI. V shed 4 bases, J shed 6 bases, and the junction held 13 bases outside the gene matches. There are 17 residues in the CDR3.

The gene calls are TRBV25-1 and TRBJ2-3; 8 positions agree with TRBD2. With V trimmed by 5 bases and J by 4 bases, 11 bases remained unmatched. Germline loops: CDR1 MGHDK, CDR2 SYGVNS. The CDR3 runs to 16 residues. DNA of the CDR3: TGTGCCAGCAGTTGGCGAGCGGGAGTACACCCAGATACGCAGTATTTT. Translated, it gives CASSWRAGVHPDTQYF.

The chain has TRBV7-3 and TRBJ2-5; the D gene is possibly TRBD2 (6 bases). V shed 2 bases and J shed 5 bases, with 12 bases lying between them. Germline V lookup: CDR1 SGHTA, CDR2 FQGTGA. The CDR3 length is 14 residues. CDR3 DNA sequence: TGTGCCAGCAGCTTATTCGGGGGAGTTGAGACCCAGTACTTC. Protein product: CASSLFGGVETQYF.

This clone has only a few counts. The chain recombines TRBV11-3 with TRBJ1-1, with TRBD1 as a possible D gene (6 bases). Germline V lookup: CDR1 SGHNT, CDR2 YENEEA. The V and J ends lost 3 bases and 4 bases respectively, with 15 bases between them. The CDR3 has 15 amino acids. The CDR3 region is CASSLGAPEGTEAFF. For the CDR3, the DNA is TGTGCCAGCAGCTTGGGGGCCCCCGAAGGCACTGAAGCTTTCTTT.

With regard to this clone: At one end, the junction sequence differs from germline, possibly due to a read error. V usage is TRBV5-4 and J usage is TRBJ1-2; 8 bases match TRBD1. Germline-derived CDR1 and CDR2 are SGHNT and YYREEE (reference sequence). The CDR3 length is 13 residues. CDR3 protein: CASSLDRAYGYTF. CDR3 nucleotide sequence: TGTGCCAGCAGTTTGGACAGGGCCTATGGCTACACCTTC.